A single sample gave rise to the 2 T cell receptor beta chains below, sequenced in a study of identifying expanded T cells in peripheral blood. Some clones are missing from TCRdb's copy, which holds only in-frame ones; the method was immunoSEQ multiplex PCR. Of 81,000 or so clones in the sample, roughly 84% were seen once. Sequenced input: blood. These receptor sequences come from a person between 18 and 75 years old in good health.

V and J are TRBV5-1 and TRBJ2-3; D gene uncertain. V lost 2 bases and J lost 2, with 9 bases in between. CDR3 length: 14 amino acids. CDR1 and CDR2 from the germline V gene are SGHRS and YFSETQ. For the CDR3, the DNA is TGCGCCAGCAGCTTCGACCTCTACACAGATACGCAGTATTTT. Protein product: CASSFDLYTDTQYF. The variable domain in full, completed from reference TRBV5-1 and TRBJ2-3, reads KAGVTQTPRYLIKTRGQQVTLSCSPISGHRSVSWYQQTPGQGLQFLFEYFSETQRNKGNFPGRFSGRQFSNSRSEMNVSTLELGDSALYLCASSFDLYTDTQYFGPGTRLTVL.

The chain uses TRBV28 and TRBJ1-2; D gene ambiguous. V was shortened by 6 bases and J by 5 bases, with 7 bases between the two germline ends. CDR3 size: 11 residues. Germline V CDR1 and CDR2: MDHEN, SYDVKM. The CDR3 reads CASSQAYGYTF. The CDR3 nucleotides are TGTGCCAGCAGCCAAGCTTATGGCTACACCTTC.